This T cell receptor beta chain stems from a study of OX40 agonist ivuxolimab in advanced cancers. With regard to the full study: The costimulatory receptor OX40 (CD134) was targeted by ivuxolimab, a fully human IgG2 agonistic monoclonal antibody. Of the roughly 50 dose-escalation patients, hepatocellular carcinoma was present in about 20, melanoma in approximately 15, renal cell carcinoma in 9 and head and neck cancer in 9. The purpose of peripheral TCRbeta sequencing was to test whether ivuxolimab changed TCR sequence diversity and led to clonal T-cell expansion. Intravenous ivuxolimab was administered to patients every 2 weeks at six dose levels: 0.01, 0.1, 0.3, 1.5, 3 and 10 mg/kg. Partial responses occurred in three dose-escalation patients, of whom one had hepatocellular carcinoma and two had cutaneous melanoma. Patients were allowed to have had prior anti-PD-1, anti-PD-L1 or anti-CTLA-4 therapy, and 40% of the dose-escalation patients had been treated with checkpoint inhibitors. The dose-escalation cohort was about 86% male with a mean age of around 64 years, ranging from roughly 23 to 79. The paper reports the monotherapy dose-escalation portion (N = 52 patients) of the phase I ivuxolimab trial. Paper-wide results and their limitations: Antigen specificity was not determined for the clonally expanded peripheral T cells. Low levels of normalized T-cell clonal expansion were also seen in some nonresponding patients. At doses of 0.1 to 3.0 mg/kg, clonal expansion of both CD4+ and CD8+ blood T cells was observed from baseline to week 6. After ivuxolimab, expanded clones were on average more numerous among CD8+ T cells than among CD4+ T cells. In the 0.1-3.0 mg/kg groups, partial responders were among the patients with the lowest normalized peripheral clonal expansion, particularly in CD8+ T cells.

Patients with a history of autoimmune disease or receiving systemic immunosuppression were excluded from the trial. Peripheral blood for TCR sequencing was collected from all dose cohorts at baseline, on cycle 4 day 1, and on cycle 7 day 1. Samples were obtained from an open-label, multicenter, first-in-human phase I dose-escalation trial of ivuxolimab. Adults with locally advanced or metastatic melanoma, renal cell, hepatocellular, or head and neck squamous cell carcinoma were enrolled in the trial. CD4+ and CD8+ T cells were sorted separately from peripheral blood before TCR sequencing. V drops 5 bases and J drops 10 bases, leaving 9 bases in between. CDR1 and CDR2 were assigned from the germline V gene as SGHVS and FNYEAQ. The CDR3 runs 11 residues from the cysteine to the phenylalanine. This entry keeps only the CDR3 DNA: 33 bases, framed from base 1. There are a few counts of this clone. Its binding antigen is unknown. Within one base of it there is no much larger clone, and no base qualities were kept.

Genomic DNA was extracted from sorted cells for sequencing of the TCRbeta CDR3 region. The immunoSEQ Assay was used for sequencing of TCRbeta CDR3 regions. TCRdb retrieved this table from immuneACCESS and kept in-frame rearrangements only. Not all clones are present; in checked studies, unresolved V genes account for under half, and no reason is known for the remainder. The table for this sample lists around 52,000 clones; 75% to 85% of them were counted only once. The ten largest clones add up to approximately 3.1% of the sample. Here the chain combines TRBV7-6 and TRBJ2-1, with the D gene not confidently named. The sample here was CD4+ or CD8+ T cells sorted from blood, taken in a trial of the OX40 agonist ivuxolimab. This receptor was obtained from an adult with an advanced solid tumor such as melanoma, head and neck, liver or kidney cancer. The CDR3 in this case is CASSGDLEQFF. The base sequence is TGTGCCAGCAGCGGGGATTTGGAGCAGTTCTTC.